This is a list of T cell receptor beta chains from one sample in a study of T cell repertoires in cytomegalovirus infection. The antigens for these receptors are not known. MiXCR, applied by TCRdb to the reads, yields one record per CDR3 protein. This table has around 750,000 distinct CDR3 sequences, around a third appearing once. Sequenced here: cultured CD8+ T cells from PBMCs, sampled from culture after CMV antigen stimulation. The receptors stem from a human donor in good health (CMV status not recorded). Some clones in this sample may be carry-over from other donors' samples. CDR3s include the opening cysteine and the closing phenylalanine or tryptophan. Some rows have no size entry. The others give once, few or many, or a class for an expanded clone.

CDR3,J,length,size,V
CASSIDGDGNTEAFF,TRBJ1-1,15,.,TRBV19
CASISGNEQFF,TRBJ2-1,11,few,TRBV7-2
CASSVWGLAGDEQYF,TRBJ2-7,15,.,TRBV7-6
CASSERGARDEQFF,TRBJ2-1,14,.,TRBV2
CASRFKDREVYNEQFF,TRBJ2-1,16,many,TRBV7-7
CAIRAVIPSDTQYF,TRBJ2-3,14,.,TRBV10-3
CASSYSIDREESYNSPLHF,TRBJ1-6,19,few,TRBV6-2/TRBV6-3
CASSLEGSGGTQYF,TRBJ2-5,14,many,TRBV7-2
CASSLYPGAPYGYTF,TRBJ1-2,15,.,TRBV27
CASSVPKGGGGTGELFF,TRBJ2-2,17,few,TRBV9
CASSYSGAKNEQFF,TRBJ2-1,14,.,TRBV6-8
CSARDVVGENEKLFF,TRBJ1-4,15,few,TRBV20-1
CASRGGGRGSSYEQYF,TRBJ2-7,16,.,TRBV2
CASSPYRYLNTEAFF,TRBJ1-1,15,.,TRBV6-1
CASSIDSVYPVVLEQFF,TRBJ2-1,17,.,TRBV19
CSVEGAGGIHEQYF,TRBJ2-7,14,few,TRBV29-1
CSGGGPHGYTF,TRBJ1-2,11,few,TRBV29-1
CATRQMLYNEQFF,TRBJ2-1,13,.,TRBV2
CASSLRSGGISGELFF,TRBJ2-2,16,.,TRBV7-3
CASGAAPRGETQYF,TRBJ2-5,14,few,TRBV6-1
CASSQATGTAEAFF,TRBJ1-1,14,.,TRBV4-1
CASTLRQWTSTDTQYF,TRBJ2-3,16,.,TRBV6-5
CASSPYGGLTDTQYF,TRBJ2-3,15,few,TRBV25-1
CSAGQISTGELFF,TRBJ2-2,13,.,TRBV20-1
CASSQVPRTTNYGYTF,TRBJ1-2,16,.,TRBV4-1